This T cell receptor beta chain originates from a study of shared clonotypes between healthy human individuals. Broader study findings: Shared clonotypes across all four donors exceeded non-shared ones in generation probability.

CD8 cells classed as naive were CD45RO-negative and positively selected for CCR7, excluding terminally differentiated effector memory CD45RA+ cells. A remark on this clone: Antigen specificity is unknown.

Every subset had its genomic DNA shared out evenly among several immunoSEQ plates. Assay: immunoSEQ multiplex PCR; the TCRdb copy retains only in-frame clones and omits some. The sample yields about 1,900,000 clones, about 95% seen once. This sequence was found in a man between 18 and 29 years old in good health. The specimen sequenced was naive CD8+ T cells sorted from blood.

CDR3 amino acids: CASSERDRAIQIGKEAFF. Written as DNA, the CDR3 is TGTGCCAGCAGCGAGAGGGACAGGGCCATCCAAATAGGCAAAGAAGCTTTCTTT. The rearrangement joins TRBV2 to TRBJ1-1; 9 nucleotides line up with TRBD1. CDR3 length: 18 residues. Trimming cost V 6 bases and J 8 bases; bases outside gene matches: 22. Germline assignment: CDR1 SNHLY and CDR2 FYNNEI.